Listed below are T cell receptor beta chains from one sample, sequenced in a study of blood T cell repertoires in COVID-19. Method: immunoSEQ multiplex PCR; TCRdb's copy keeps in-frame clones and lacks some. Of approximately 120,000 clones listed, roughly 85% are singletons. Sequencing was performed on peripheral blood. These receptor sequences come from a woman between 55 and 75 years old with acute or convalescent COVID-19. The CDR3 runs from the conserved cysteine through the conserved F or W. Each record gives: J gene, V gene, clone size, D gene, CDR3 protein, CDR3 DNA. D genes are given only for firm matches. Only some rows state a clone size, as once, few, many or a class for expanded clones.

>TRBJ2-3|TRBV5-4|-|-
CASSPRGDTQYF
TGTGCCAGCAGCCCCCGGGGAGATACGCAGTATTTT
>TRBJ2-7|TRBV5-6|-|TRBD2
CASSLWDYLGYEQYF
TGTGCCAGCAGCTTGTGGGACTACCTGGGCTACGAGCAGTACTTC
>TRBJ1-1|TRBV4-3|-|TRBD1
CASSQDRGSDTEAFF
TGCGCCAGCAGCCAGGACAGGGGAAGCGACACTGAAGCTTTCTTT
>TRBJ1-3|TRBV12-3/TRBV12-4|-|-
CASYRAGNTIYF
TGTGCATCATACAGGGCTGGAAACACCATATATTTT
>TRBJ1-3|TRBV7-9|-|-
CASSLGGGSGNTIYF
TGTGCCAGCAGCTTAGGAGGGGGCTCTGGAAACACCATATATTTT
>TRBJ1-2|TRBV30|-|TRBD1
CAWSPGTGSYGYTF
TGTGCCTGGAGTCCCGGGACAGGATCCTATGGCTACACCTTC
>TRBJ1-1|TRBV28|-|-
CATKTGTTNTEAFF
TGTGCCACAAAAACCGGGACTACGAACACTGAAGCTTTCTTT
>TRBJ2-5|TRBV10-1|-|TRBD1
CASSDPGQGPKETQYF
TGCGCCAGCAGTGACCCGGGACAGGGGCCGAAGGAGACCCAGTACTTC
>TRBJ1-2|TRBV7-4|-|-
CASSHVGLIIYGYTF
TGTGCCAGCAGCCATGTGGGCCTGATAATCTATGGCTACACCTTC
>TRBJ2-1|TRBV27|-|TRBD1
CASSTWDSYNEQFF
TGTGCCAGCAGTACATGGGACAGCTACAATGAGCAGTTCTTC
>TRBJ2-7|TRBV7-2|-|-
CASSLSNSYEQYF
TGTGCCAGCAGCTTAAGCAACTCCTACGAGCAGTACTTC
>TRBJ1-6|TRBV5-5|-|-
CASRPVLSNSPLHF
TGTGCCAGCAGGCCTGTTCTGAGTAATTCACCCCTCCACTTT
>TRBJ2-6|TRBV7-9|-|TRBD2
CAGRDGDSGANVLTF
TGTGCCGGGAGGGACGGCGACTCTGGGGCCAACGTCCTGACTTTC
>TRBJ2-3|TRBV3-1/TRBV3-2|-|TRBD2
CASSWTSGSSDTQYF
TGTGCCAGCAGCTGGACTAGCGGGAGTTCAGATACGCAGTATTTT
>TRBJ2-1|TRBV9|-|TRBD2
CASSVLSGGSYNEQFF
TGTGCCAGCAGCGTATTGTCGGGGGGATCCTACAATGAGCAGTTCTTC
>TRBJ1-4|TRBV18|-|TRBD1
CASSLGQGATNEKLFF
TGTGCCAGCTCACTAGGACAGGGCGCAACTAATGAAAAACTGTTTTTT
>TRBJ2-5|TRBV11-2|-|TRBD2
CASSPRGTSGPLGVETQYF
TGTGCCAGCAGCCCACGCGGGACTAGCGGGCCCCTGGGGGTCGAGACCCAGTACTTC
>TRBJ2-7|TRBV18|-|TRBD1
CASSPTAGGSYEQYF
TGTGCCAGCTCACCAACGGCAGGGGGCTCCTACGAGCAGTACTTC
>TRBJ2-7|TRBV3-1/TRBV3-2|-|-
CASSLSVQADYEQYF
TGTGCCAGCAGCCTGTCAGTACAGGCCGACTACGAGCAGTACTTC
>TRBJ1-5|TRBV28|-|-
CASSGSQALQPQHF
TGTGCCAGCAGCGGATCACAGGCCCTCCAGCCCCAGCATTTT
>TRBJ1-6|TRBV10-3|-|-
CAISDLTAPGRDSPLHF
TGTGCCATCAGTGACCTCACGGCACCCGGGAGAGACTCACCCCTCCACTTT
>TRBJ1-6|TRBV4-3|-|TRBD1
CASSQRTGPTPLHF
TGCGCCAGCAGCCAAAGGACAGGACCTACTCCCCTCCACTTT
>TRBJ1-1|TRBV10-3|-|TRBD1
CAISRQGNTEAFF
TGTGCCATCAGTCGACAGGGGAACACTGAAGCTTTCTTT
>TRBJ2-4|TRBV12-3/TRBV12-4|-|TRBD2
CASSLGGVDIQYF
TGTGCCAGCTCCCTGGGAGGGGTCGACATTCAGTACTTC
>TRBJ1-1|TRBV18|-|-
CASSPTQMNTEAFF
TGTGCCAGCTCACCAACGCAGATGAACACTGAAGCTTTCTTT
>TRBJ2-4|TRBV28|-|-
CASSRDSLAKNIQYF
TGTGCCAGCAGTAGAGACAGCTTAGCCAAAAACATTCAGTACTTC
>TRBJ2-1|TRBV27|few|-
CASSWDLYQGEQFF
TGTGCCAGCAGTTGGGACTTATATCAGGGTGAGCAGTTCTTC
>TRBJ2-5|TRBV6-5|-|-
CASKRHRQETQYF
TGTGCCAGCAAAAGACACCGGCAAGAGACCCAGTACTTC
>TRBJ2-3|TRBV4-3|-|-
CASSQGGHTGGADTQYF
TGCGCCAGCAGCCAAGGCGGACACACGGGTGGGGCAGATACGCAGTATTTT
>TRBJ2-1|TRBV3-1/TRBV3-2|-|TRBD1
CASSRQGLEQFF
TGTGCCAGCAGCCGACAGGGTCTTGAGCAGTTCTTC
>TRBJ1-2|TRBV24-1|-|TRBD1
CATSDTGDVGGYTF
TGTGCCACCAGTGATACAGGGGATGTTGGAGGCTACACCTTC
>TRBJ1-4|TRBV20-1|-|-
CSASKGVKLFF
TGCAGTGCTAGTAAGGGAGTAAAACTGTTTTTT
>TRBJ2-3|TRBV20-1|-|-
CSASGIPDTQYF
TGCAGTGCTAGTGGTATTCCAGATACGCAGTATTTT
>TRBJ2-7|TRBV18|few|TRBD1
CASSPGTASYEQYF
TGTGCCAGCTCACCTGGGACAGCTTCCTACGAGCAGTACTTC
>TRBJ2-3|TRBV12-3/TRBV12-4|-|TRBD2
CASSLGLADTQYF
TGTGCCAGCAGTCTCGGACTAGCGGATACGCAGTATTTT
>TRBJ2-7|TRBV6-6|-|-
CASREVYEQYF
TGTGCCAGCAGAGAGGTCTACGAGCAGTACTTC
>TRBJ1-4|TRBV2|-|TRBD1
CASMGQINEKLFF
TGTGCCAGCATGGGACAGATTAATGAAAAACTGTTTTTT